This entry lists 13 T cell receptor beta chains sequenced from one sample in a study of blood T cell repertoires in COVID-19. The method was immunoSEQ multiplex PCR; TCRdb's version includes in-frame clones alone and lacks a portion of them. The sample contains 100,000 to 120,000 clones, 76% of which appear only once. The specimen sequenced was peripheral blood. These receptors all stem from a woman over 75 with acute or convalescent COVID-19.

For this clone: Other DNA sequences in this specimen translate into the identical CDR3. The J gene is TRBJ2-3, the V gene TRBV5-1; D unresolved. Germline CDR1 SGHRS, CDR2 YFSETQ. CDR3 length equals 14 residues. Trimming shortened V by 0 bases and J by 0 bases, and 5 bases separated the two germline ends. CDR3 coding DNA: TGCGCCAGCAGCTTGGCGACTAGCACAGATACGCAGTATTTT. This gives the protein CASSLATSTDTQYF.

The J gene is TRBJ2-2, the V gene TRBV5-3; TRBD1 matches at 7 bases. TRBV5-3 is annotated as an ORF whose role is uncertain. The ends lost 2 bases at V and 3 bases at J; junction bases unmatched: 4. The CDR3 contains 15 residues. This chain's CDR3 is CARSFDRADTGELFF. Here the CDR3 DNA reads TGTGCCAGAAGCTTCGACAGGGCGGACACCGGGGAGCTGTTTTTT.

The genes are TRBV4-1 and TRBJ2-5; 9 bases match TRBD1. The CDR3 spans 15 residues. Looked up from germline, CDR1 is MGHRA and CDR2 is YSYEKL. V dropped 4 bases and J dropped 4; count of bases not matched to a gene: 7. In DNA, the CDR3 is TGCGCCAGCAGCCGATTGGGGACAGGGATAGAGACCCAGTACTTC. It specifies CASSRLGTGIETQYF.

V gene TRBV4-1 combines with J gene TRBJ2-3; maybe TRBD1 (6 bases). This CDR3 region has 17 residues. Germline V lookup: CDR1 MGHRA, CDR2 YSYEKL. Trimming took off 3 bases at V and 4 bases at J, with 20 bases between the two ends. For the CDR3, the DNA is TGCGCCAGCAGCCAGGTAACAGGGACGGCAGGGGCAGATACGCAGTATTTT. Protein product: CASSQVTGTAGADTQYF.

The chain recombines TRBV18 with TRBJ2-2; 14 nucleotides match TRBD2. The CDR3 runs 17 residues. V lost 0 bases, J lost 4 bases, and 1 base stayed unmatched. The germline gives CDR1 KGHSH, CDR2 LQKENI. CDR3 sequence: CASSPPGLAGGTGELFF. DNA for the CDR3: TGTGCCAGCTCACCACCTGGACTAGCGGGAGGCACCGGGGAGCTGTTTTTT.

The chain has TRBV5-1 and TRBJ2-5; 10 bases align to TRBD2. With 4 bases clipped from V and 5 bases from J, the junction kept 8 bases outside the gene matches. CDR1 is SGHRS, CDR2 YFSETQ, per germline. The CDR3 has 15 residues. The CDR3 sequence: CASSIGDSGGETQYF. The CDR3 bases are TGCGCCAGCAGCATTGGCGATAGCGGGGGGGAGACCCAGTACTTC.

This rearrangement joins TRBV7-2 to TRBJ1-5, with a weak D call TRBD1 (6 bases). CDR3 length: 15 amino acids. V gave up 5 bases and J gave up 0 bases, with 11 bases separating them. Germline CDR1 SGHTA, CDR2 FQGNSA. DNA of the CDR3: TGTGCCAGCAGCCAACAGACAGGTAGCAATCAGCCCCAGCATTTT. Its protein is CASSQQTGSNQPQHF.

The chain links TRBV7-9 to TRBJ1-4; maybe TRBD1 (5 bases). This CDR3 contains 15 residues. Per germline, CDR1 SEHNR and CDR2 FQNEAQ (reference sequence). V was clipped by 1 base and J by 7 bases, with 13 bases between them. The CDR3 here is CASSLGHFGGEKLFF. CDR3 nucleotide sequence: TGTGCCAGCAGCTTAGGGCATTTCGGGGGTGAAAAACTGTTTTTT.

This chain joins TRBV6-2 or TRBV6-3 and TRBJ2-1, with 8 bases fitting TRBD2. The CDR3 has 17 amino acids. Per the germline V gene, CDR1 is MNHEY and CDR2 is SVGEGT. Trimming at V came to 2 bases and at J to 0 bases, leaving 6 bases not matched to a gene. In DNA form, the CDR3 reads TGTGCCAGCAGTTACGCCCGGACTAGCCGCTCCTACAATGAGCAGTTCTTC. Translating it yields CASSYARTSRSYNEQFF.

This chain links TRBV27 with TRBJ1-4; 9 bases map to TRBD1. The CDR3 spans 17 residues. J lost 3 bases, V lost 5 bases, and 10 bases had no gene match. CDR1 MNHEY and CDR2 SMNVEV come from the germline V gene (reference sequence). CDR3 sequence reads: CASSSLGQGQANEKLFF. CDR3 nucleotides: TGTGCCAGCAGTAGCCTGGGACAGGGCCAAGCTAATGAAAAACTGTTTTTT.

J is TRBJ1-2 and V is TRBV28, with 8 bases aligning to TRBD1. The CDR3 length is 14 residues. The J segment lost 8 bases and the V segment lost 3 bases, leaving 8 bases of the junction unmatched. CDR1 and CDR2 (germline): MDHEN, SYDVKM. CDR3 in DNA: TGTGCCAGCAGTTTGTGGACAGGGCTGGGAGGCTACACCTTC. This translates into CASSLWTGLGGYTF.

This sequence joins TRBV7-6 and TRBJ2-2; 12 nucleotides align to TRBD2. The V and J ends lost 4 bases and 6 bases, in that order; junction bases with no gene match: 6. The germline V gene encodes CDR1 SGHVS and CDR2 FNYEAQ. The CDR3 is made up of 16 amino acids. The CDR3: CASSSTSGSLAGELFF. CDR3 coding DNA: TGTGCCAGCAGCTCGACTAGCGGGAGCCTGGCCGGGGAGCTGTTTTTT.

The chain is built from TRBV27 and TRBJ2-7; 8 bases are a match to TRBD1. The trim removed 6 bases at V and 3 bases at J, leaving 4 bases unmatched. The germline V gene encodes CDR1 MNHEY and CDR2 SMNVEV (reference sequence). The CDR3 is 13 residues long. CDR3 sequence: CASSLDRGYEQYF. In DNA, the CDR3 is TGTGCCAGCAGCCTTGACAGGGGCTACGAGCAGTACTTC.